This T cell receptor beta chain is from a study of T cell clonotyping in hematopoietic cell transplantation. Whole-study results and caveats: Recipient TCR diversity dropped after transplant; expanded clonotypes rose from day 30 to 180.

Germline CDR1 and CDR2: SGHNT and YENEEA. The CDR3 runs 18 residues. The ends were cut back, 4 bases at V and 2 bases at J, with 20 bases in the middle. Only in-frame clones appear in the TCRdb table, and some are missing; sequencing was by immunoSEQ multiplex PCR. The sample yields 13,000 or so clones, roughly 89% seen once. In the case of this clone: What it binds is not known.

Sequenced here: PBMCs, sampled 100 days after allogeneic stem cell transplant. The V call is TRBV11-3, the J call TRBJ2-2, with D perhaps TRBD2 (5 bases). This receptor was obtained from a female patient aged 50-59 years who had an allogeneic stem cell transplant from an unrelated donor, so the T cells may come from the graft donor. Some clones in this sample may be carry-over from other donors' samples. The CDR3 DNA reads as TGTGCCAGCAGCTCCGCGCCGTGGGGAGTACCAAACACCGGGGAGCTGTTTTTT. Its protein product is CASSSAPWGVPNTGELFF.